Following are 17 T cell receptor beta chains from one sample sequenced in a study of cytomegalovirus exposure and HLA in healthy donors. The PCR employed 60 Vbeta primers together with 13 Jbeta primers. Data came from immunoSEQ multiplex PCR; TCRdb stores just in-frame clones and leaves some out. Seen here are 75,000 to 100,000 clones, roughly 74% observed once, and the top ten hold less than 15%. Sequenced input: PBMCs. Receptor source: a woman aged 65 to 85 in good health and CMV-seropositive.

The J gene is TRBJ1-5, the V gene TRBV30, with D perhaps TRBD1 (6 bases). V shed 0 bases and J shed 6 bases, with 18 bases lying between them. The germline V gene has CDR1 GTSNPN and CDR2 SVGIG (reference sequence). CDR3 length equals 16 residues. The CDR3 spells CAWSVGGGWVSQPQHF. The CDR3 nucleotides are TGTGCCTGGAGTGTAGGGGGGGGCTGGGTATCTCAGCCCCAGCATTTT. Filled out from reference TRBV30 and TRBJ1-5, the complete variable domain reads SQTIHQWPATLVQPVGSPLSLECTVEGTSNPNLYWYRQAAGRGLQLLFYSVGIGQISSEVPQNLSASRPQDRQFILSSKKLLLSDSGFYLCAWSVGGGWVSQPQHFGDGTRLSIL.

The chain links TRBV25-1 to TRBJ2-2; no firm D call. Between the trimmed V and J ends, which lost 4 bases and 6 bases, there was a span of 9 bases. CDR3 length: 13 residues. The germline gives CDR1 MGHDK, CDR2 SYGVNS. CDR3 sequence reads: CASSVTRPGELFF. In nucleotides, the CDR3 is TGTGCCAGCAGTGTGACACGGCCCGGGGAGCTGTTTTTT.

The chain carries TRBV2 and TRBJ1-5, with D hard to call. The CDR3 sequence is 11 residues long. V lost 4 bases, J lost 4 bases, and 2 bases lay in between. Germline CDR1 reads SNHLY; CDR2 reads FYNNEI. CDR3 sequence: CASSANQPQHF. The CDR3 DNA sequence: TGTGCCAGCAGTGCTAATCAGCCCCAGCATTTT. The entire variable domain, with the rest obtained from reference TRBV2 and TRBJ1-5, is as follows: EPEVTQTPSHQVTQMGQEVILRCVPISNHLYFYWYRQILGQKVEFLVSFYNNEISEKSEIFDDQFSVERPDGSNFTLKIRSTKLEDSAMYFCASSANQPQHFGDGTRLSIL.

The V call is TRBV5-4, the J call TRBJ2-5; D is perhaps TRBD1 (6 bases). This CDR3 spans 14 amino acids. Trimming stripped 3 bases from V and 2 bases from J, with 11 bases between. CDR1 and CDR2 (germline): SGHNT, YYREEE (reference sequence). In DNA form, the CDR3 reads TGTGCCAGCAGCTCGAACAGGGTTCAAGAGACCCAGTACTTC. Its protein product is CASSSNRVQETQYF.

This clone was seen a few times. The chain uses TRBV5-1 and TRBJ1-1; 8 nucleotides align to TRBD1. With 1 base clipped from V and 5 bases from J, the junction kept 4 bases outside the gene matches. CDR1 and CDR2 (germline): SGHRS, YFSETQ. The CDR3 length is 14 residues. CDR3 nucleotides: TGCGCCAGCAGCTTGACAGGGGGGCAGACTGAAGCTTTCTTT. It yields the protein CASSLTGGQTEAFF. Complete variable domain (other parts from reference TRBV5-1 and TRBJ1-1): KAGVTQTPRYLIKTRGQQVTLSCSPISGHRSVSWYQQTPGQGLQFLFEYFSETQRNKGNFPGRFSGRQFSNSRSEMNVSTLELGDSALYLCASSLTGGQTEAFFGQGTRLTVV.

This chain connects TRBV18 to TRBJ2-5; tentative D call: TRBD2 (6 bases). In germline, CDR1 is KGHSH, CDR2 LQKENI. The CDR3 contains 15 residues. V was clipped by 1 base and J by 1 base, with 10 bases between them. CDR3 coding DNA: TGTGCCAGCTCACCACAAAAACTAGCCCAAGAGACCCAGTACTTC. Translated, it gives CASSPQKLAQETQYF. Supplemented by reference TRBV18 and TRBJ2-5, the full variable domain reads NAGVMQNPRHLVRRRGQEARLRCSPMKGHSHVYWYRQLPEEGLKFMVYLQKENIIDESGMPKERFSAEFPKEGPSILRIQQVVRGDSAAYFCASSPQKLAQETQYFGPGTRLLVL.

The rearrangement links TRBV27 to TRBJ1-1; possibly TRBD1 for D (6 bases). Germline CDR1 is MNHEY and CDR2 is SMNVEV (reference sequence). Trimming removed 3 bases at V and 5 bases at J, with 19 bases between. The CDR3 sequence is 16 residues long. CDR3 coding DNA: TGTGCCAGCAGTTTCCACGGGGCACAGGGTTGGACTGAAGCTTTCTTT. Amino acid sequence: CASSFHGAQGWTEAFF.

The V call is TRBV29-1, the J call TRBJ1-3; D gene ambiguous. Germline CDR1 is SQVTM and CDR2 is ANQGSEA. The CDR3 totals 14 residues. Trimming removed 3 bases at V and 0 bases at J, with 9 bases between. CDR3 sequence (DNA): TGCAGCGTTGAGGGCCGAATCTCTGGAAACACCATATATTTT. Protein: CSVEGRISGNTIYF.

This clone appeared once. V and J are TRBV7-2 and TRBJ1-2; possible D gene TRBD1, 6 bases. Germline CDR1 SGHTA, CDR2 FQGNSA. V gave up 5 bases and J gave up 4 bases, with 17 bases separating them. The length of the CDR3 is 15 residues. The CDR3: CASSESQGRAYGYTF. The CDR3 DNA follows: TGTGCCAGCAGCGAGTCACAGGGCCGGGCCTATGGCTACACCTTC. The full variable domain, in which reference TRBV7-2 and TRBJ1-2 provide the parts outside the CDR3, is GAGVSQSPSNKVTEKGKDVELRCDPISGHTALYWYRQSLGQGLEFLIYFQGNSAPDKSGLPSDRFSAERTGGSVSTLTIQRTQQEDSAVYLCASSESQGRAYGYTFGSGTRLTVV.

This clone occurred a few times. J is TRBJ2-5 and V is TRBV19, with TRBD2 matching over 12 bases. CDR1 LNHDA and CDR2 SQIVND come from the germline V gene (reference sequence). J gave up 5 bases and V 6 bases, and 7 bases lay outside the gene matches. CDR3 size: 15 residues. The CDR3 nucleotides are TGTGCCAGTAGGCGGACTAGCGGGGTGGGGGAGACCCAGTACTTC. Amino acid sequence: CASRRTSGVGETQYF.

This clone was seen only a few times. The chain carries TRBV9 and TRBJ1-1; no reliable D call. The germline gives CDR1 SGDLS, CDR2 YYNGEE. V lost 3 bases to trimming and J lost 5 bases, with 20 bases between them. The CDR3 has 16 amino acids. CDR3 sequence (DNA): TGTGCCAGCAGCGCGCCTGTTGGGAGGGAACGAACTGAAGCTTTCTTT. The encoded protein is CASSAPVGRERTEAFF.

The chain links TRBV10-1 to TRBJ1-1, with D maybe TRBD1 (6 bases). Germline assignment: CDR1 WNHNN and CDR2 SYGVQD (reference sequence). This CDR3 region has 15 residues. V was trimmed by 0 bases and J by 8 bases, leaving 16 bases between them. The CDR3: CASSESGGREMEAFF. The CDR3 DNA sequence: TGCGCCAGCAGTGAGTCGGGGGGGCGTGAGATGGAAGCTTTCTTT.

The chain is built from TRBV5-1 and TRBJ1-5, with 10 bases that match TRBD1. The CDR3 is made up of 15 amino acids. Germline values: CDR1 SGHRS, CDR2 YFSETQ. V gave up 0 bases and J gave up 6 bases; unmatched junction bases: 3. CDR3 amino acids: CASSLDGQGVQPQHF. The CDR3 nucleotides are TGCGCCAGCAGCTTGGATGGACAGGGGGTTCAGCCCCAGCATTTT.

In this sample, this clone turned up a few times. This sequence joins TRBV6-5 and TRBJ1-6, with D hard to call. The V gene lost 2 bases and the J gene lost 7 bases, with 9 bases spanning the gap. The germline CDR1 and CDR2 sequences are MNHEY and SVGAGI. The CDR3 runs 14 residues. The DNA for the CDR3 is TGTGCCAGCAGTTACGCTCGAGGGAATTCACCCCTCCACTTT. Translation gives CASSYARGNSPLHF.

V gene TRBV5-6 combines with J gene TRBJ2-7, with 10 positions matching TRBD1. Germline CDR1 reads SGHDT; CDR2 reads YYEEEE. The J segment lost 3 bases and the V segment lost 4 bases, leaving 10 bases of the junction unmatched. The CDR3 length is 16 residues. The CDR3 loop reads CASSPTDRGVYYEQYF. The CDR3, as DNA: TGTGCCAGCAGCCCGACGGACAGGGGGGTATACTACGAGCAGTACTTC.

As to this clone: At one end, the junction sequence differs from germline, possibly due to a read error. The V and J genes are TRBV15 and TRBJ2-7; unclear D gene. The CDR3 sequence is 11 residues long. Per the germline V gene, CDR1 is LNHNV and CDR2 is YYDKDF (reference sequence). The CDR3 DNA reads as TGTGCCACCGGCAGAGATAACGAGCAGTACTTC. It codes for CATGRDNEQYF.

J is TRBJ1-5 and V is TRBV28, with no clear D. This CDR3 has 14 amino acids. Trimming cost V 7 bases and J 1 base, with 11 bases left between them. Germline V gives CDR1 MDHEN, CDR2 SYDVKM. The CDR3 is CASTRLWSNQPQHF. The CDR3 DNA sequence: TGTGCCAGCACCAGACTTTGGAGCAATCAGCCCCAGCATTTT.